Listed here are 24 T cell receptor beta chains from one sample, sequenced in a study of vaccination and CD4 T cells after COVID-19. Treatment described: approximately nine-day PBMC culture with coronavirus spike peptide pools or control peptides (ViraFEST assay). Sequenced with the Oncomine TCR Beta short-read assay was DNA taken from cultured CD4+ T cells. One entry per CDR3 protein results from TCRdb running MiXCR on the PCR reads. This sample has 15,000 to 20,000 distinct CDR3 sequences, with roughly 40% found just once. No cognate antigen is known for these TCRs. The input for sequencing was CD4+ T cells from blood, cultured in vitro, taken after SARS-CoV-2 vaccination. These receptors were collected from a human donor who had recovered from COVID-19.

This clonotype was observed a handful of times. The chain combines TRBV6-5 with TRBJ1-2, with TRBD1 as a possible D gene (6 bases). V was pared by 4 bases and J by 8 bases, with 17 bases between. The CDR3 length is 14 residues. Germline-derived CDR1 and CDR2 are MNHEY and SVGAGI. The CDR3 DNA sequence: TGTGCCAGCAGTTCCGACCGGGGGGCGGGGGGCTACACCTTC. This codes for CASSSDRGAGGYTF.

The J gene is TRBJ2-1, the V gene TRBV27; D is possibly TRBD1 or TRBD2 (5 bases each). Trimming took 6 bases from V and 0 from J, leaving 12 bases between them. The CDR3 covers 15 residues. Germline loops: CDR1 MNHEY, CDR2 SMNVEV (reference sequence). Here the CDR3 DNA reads TGTGCCAGCAGCCTGGGACGGAGCTCCTACAATGAGCAGTTCTTC. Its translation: CASSLGRSSYNEQFF.

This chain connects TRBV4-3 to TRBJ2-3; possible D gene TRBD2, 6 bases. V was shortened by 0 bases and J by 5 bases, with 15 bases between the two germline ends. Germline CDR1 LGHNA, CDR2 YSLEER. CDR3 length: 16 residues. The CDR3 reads CASSQERKRGGDTQYF. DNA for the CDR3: TGCGCCAGCAGCCAAGAGAGAAAAAGGGGAGGAGATACGCAGTATTTT.

CDR3 bases: TGCAGTGCTACTGTCGCAGGGGGACAGAGAAGGCTACTGAACACTGAAGCTTTCTTT. It translates to CSATVAGGQRRLLNTEAFF. This chain links TRBV20-1 with TRBJ1-1, with 7 bases fitting TRBD1. This CDR3 contains 19 residues. Trimming at V came to 4 bases and at J to 0 bases, leaving 20 bases not matched to a gene. From germline, CDR1 is DFQATT and CDR2 SNEGSKA (reference sequence).

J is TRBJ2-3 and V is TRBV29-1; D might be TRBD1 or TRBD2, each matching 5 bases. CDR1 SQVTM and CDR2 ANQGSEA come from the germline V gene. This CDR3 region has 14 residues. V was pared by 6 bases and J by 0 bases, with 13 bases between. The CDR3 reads CSVRGMTSTDTQYF. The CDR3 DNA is TGCAGCGTGAGGGGCATGACTAGCACAGATACGCAGTATTTT.

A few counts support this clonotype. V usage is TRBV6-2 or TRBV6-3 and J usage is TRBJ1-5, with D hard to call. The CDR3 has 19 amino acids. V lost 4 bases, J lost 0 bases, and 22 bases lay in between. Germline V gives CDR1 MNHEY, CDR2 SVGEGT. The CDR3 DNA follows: TGTGCCAGCAGTTTCCGAAATCCCGTAACGACTTATAGCAATCAGCCCCAGCATTTT. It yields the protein CASSFRNPVTTYSNQPQHF.

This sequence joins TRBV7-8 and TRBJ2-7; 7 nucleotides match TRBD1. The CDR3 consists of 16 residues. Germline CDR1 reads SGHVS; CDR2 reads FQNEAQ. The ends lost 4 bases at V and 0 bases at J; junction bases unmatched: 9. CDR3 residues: CASSSGQAGYSYEQYF. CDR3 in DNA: TGTGCCAGCAGCTCAGGACAGGCGGGTTACTCCTACGAGCAGTACTTC.

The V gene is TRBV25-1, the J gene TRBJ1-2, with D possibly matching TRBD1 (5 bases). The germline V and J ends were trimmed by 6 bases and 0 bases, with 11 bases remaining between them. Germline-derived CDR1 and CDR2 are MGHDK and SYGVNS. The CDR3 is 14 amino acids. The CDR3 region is CASRQSGSNYGYTF. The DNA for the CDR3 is TGTGCCAGCAGGCAGTCAGGGTCTAACTATGGCTACACCTTC.

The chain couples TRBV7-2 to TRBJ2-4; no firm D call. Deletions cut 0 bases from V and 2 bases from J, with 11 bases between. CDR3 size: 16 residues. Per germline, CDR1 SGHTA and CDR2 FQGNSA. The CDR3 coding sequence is TGTGCCAGCAGCTTAGCCCGGAGTGGGACCAAAAACATTCAGTACTTC. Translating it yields CASSLARSGTKNIQYF. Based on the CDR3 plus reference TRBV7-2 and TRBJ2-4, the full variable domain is GAGVSQSPSNKVTEKGKDVELRCDPISGHTALYWYRQSLGQGLEFLIYFQGNSAPDKSGLPSDRFSAERTGGSVSTLTIQRTQQEDSAVYLCASSLARSGTKNIQYFGAGTRLSVL.

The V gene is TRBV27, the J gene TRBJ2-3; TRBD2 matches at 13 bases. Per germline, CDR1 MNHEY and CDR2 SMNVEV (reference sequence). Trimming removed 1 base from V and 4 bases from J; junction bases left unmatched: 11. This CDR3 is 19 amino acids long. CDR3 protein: CASSLYAVTSGGPADTQYF. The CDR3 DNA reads TGTGCCAGCAGTTTATACGCCGTGACTAGCGGGGGGCCGGCAGATACGCAGTATTTT.

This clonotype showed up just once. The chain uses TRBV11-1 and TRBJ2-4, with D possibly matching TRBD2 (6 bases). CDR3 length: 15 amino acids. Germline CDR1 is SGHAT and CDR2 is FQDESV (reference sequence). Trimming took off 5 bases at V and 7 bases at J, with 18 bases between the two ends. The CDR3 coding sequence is TGTGCCAGCAGCCTGACGGTTGGAGGGAACAACATTCAGTACTTC. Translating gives CASSLTVGGNNIQYF.

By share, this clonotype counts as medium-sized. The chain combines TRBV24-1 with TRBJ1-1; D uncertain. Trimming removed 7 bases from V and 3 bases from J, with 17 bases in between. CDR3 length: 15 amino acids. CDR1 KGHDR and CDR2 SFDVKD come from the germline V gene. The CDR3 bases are TGTGCCACCAGGTCAGGCCGGGGAATGGACACTGAAGCTTTCTTT. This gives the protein CATRSGRGMDTEAFF.

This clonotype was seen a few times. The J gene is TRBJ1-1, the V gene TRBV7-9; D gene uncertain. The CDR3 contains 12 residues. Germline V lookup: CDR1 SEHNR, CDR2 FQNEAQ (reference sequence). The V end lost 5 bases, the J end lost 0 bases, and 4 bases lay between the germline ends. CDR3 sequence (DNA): TGTGCCAGCAGCGCAATGAACACTGAAGCTTTCTTT. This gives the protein CASSAMNTEAFF. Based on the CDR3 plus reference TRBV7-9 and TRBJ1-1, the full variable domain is DTGVSQNPRHKITKRGQNVTFRCDPISEHNRLYWYRQTLGQGPEFLTYFQNEAQLEKSRLLSDRFSAERPKGSFSTLEIQRTEQGDSAMYLCASSAMNTEAFFGQGTRLTVV.

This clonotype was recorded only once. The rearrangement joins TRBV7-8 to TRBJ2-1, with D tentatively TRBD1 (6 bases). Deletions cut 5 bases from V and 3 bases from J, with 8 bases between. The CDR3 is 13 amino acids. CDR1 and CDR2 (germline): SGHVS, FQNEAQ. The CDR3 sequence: CASSRDNYNEQFF. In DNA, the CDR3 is TGTGCCAGCAGCCGGGACAACTACAATGAGCAGTTCTTC.

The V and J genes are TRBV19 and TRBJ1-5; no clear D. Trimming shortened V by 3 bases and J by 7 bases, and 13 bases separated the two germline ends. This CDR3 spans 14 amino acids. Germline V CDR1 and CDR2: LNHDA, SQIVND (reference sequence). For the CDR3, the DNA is TGTGCCAGTAGTATCCCCCGAAACGAACAGCCCCAGCATTTT. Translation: CASSIPRNEQPQHF.

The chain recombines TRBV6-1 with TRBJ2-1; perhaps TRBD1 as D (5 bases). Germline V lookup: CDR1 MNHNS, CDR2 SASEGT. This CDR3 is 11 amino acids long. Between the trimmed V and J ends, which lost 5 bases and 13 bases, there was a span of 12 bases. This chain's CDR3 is CASSTGHKQFF. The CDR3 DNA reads TGTGCCAGCAGTACCGGACACAAACAGTTCTTC.

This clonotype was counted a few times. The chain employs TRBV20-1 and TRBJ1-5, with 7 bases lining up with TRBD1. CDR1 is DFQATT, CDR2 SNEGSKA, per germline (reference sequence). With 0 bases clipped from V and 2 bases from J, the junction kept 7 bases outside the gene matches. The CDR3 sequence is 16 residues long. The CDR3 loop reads CSARDSPGGGNQPQHF. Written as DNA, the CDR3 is TGCAGTGCTAGAGACTCTCCAGGGGGTGGCAATCAGCCCCAGCATTTT.

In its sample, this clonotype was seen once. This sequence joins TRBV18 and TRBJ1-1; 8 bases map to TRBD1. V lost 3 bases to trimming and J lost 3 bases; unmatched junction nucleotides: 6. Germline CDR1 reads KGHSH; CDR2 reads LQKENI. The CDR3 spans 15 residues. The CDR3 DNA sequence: TGTGCCAGCTCACCGATAGACAGGGGAGACACTGAAGCTTTCTTT. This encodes CASSPIDRGDTEAFF.

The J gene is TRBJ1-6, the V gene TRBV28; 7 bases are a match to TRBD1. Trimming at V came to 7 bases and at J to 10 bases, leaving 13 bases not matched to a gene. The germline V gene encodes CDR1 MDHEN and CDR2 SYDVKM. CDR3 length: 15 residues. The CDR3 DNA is TGTGCCAGCACCAAGACAGGGATGAAGGGGTCACCCCTCCACTTT. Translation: CASTKTGMKGSPLHF.

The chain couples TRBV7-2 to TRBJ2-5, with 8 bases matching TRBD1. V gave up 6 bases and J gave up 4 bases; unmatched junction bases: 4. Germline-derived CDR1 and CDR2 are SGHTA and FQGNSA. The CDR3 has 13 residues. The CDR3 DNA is TGTGCCAGCAGGCGAACAGGGGGAGAGACCCAGTACTTC. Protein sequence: CASRRTGGETQYF.

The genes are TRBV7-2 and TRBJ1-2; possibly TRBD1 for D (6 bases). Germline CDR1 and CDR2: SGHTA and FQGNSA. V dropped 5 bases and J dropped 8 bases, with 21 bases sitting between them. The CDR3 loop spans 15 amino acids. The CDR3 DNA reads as TGTGCCAGCAGCCTAACTCAGGGGACGCTCGGGGGCTACACCTTC. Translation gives CASSLTQGTLGGYTF.

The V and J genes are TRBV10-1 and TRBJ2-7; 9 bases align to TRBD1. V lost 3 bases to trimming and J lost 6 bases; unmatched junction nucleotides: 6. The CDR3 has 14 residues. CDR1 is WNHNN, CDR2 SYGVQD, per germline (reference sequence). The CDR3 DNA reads TGCGCCAGCAGTGAAAGGTTGACAGGGGGCGAGCAGTACTTC. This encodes CASSERLTGGEQYF.

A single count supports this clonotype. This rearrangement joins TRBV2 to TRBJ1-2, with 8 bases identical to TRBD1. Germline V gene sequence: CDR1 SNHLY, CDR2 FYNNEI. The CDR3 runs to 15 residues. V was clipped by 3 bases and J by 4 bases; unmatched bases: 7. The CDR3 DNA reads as TGTGCCAGCAGTGACTCAGGGGGCAGACGCTATGGCTACACCTTC. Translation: CASSDSGGRRYGYTF.

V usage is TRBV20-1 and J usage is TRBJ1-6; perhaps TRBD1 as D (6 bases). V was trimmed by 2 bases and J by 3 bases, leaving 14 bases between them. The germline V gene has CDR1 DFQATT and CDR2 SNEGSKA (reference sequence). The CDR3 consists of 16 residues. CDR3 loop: CSARKPGAGYNSPLHF. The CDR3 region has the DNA TGCAGTGCTAGAAAACCAGGGGCCGGCTATAATTCACCCCTCCACTTT.